The 18 T cell receptor beta chains in this list originate from one sample, sequenced in a study of control samples from healthy donors and cancer patients. Using immunoSEQ multiplex PCR, the repertoire was profiled, and TCRdb retains in-frame clones only, with some absent. Of fewer than 250,000 clones in the sample, about 90% were seen once. The material sequenced was blood. The receptors derive from a man under 40 in good health.

The chain employs TRBV6-5 and TRBJ2-1; 7 bases are a match to TRBD1. The CDR3 length is 14 residues. The V and J ends lost 0 bases and 9 bases, in that order; junction bases with no gene match: 5. Germline V gene lookup returns CDR1 MNHEY and CDR2 SVGAGI. Written as DNA, the CDR3 is TGTGCCAGCAGTTACTCCGGGGCAGGGGGTGAGCAGTTCTTC. Residues: CASSYSGAGGEQFF.

The rearrangement links TRBV12-5 to TRBJ1-2; no definite D call. V was clipped by 1 base and J by 8 bases, with 8 bases between them. CDR3 size: 12 residues. CDR1 is LGHNT, CDR2 FRNRAP, per germline. CDR3 protein: CASGLGAGGYTF. For the CDR3, the DNA is TGTGCTAGTGGTTTGGGAGCGGGGGGCTACACCTTC.

The chain couples TRBV6-5 to TRBJ2-1; no firm D call. Trimming took off 5 bases at V and 0 bases at J, with 8 bases between the two ends. Germline CDR1 reads MNHEY; CDR2 reads SVGAGI. The CDR3 has 14 amino acids. CDR3 nucleotide sequence: TGTGCCAGCAGTCCAGAGAGCTCCTACAATGAGCAGTTCTTC. This translates into CASSPESSYNEQFF.

The chain has TRBV30 and TRBJ1-4, with D unresolved. V gave up 0 bases and J gave up 8 bases, with 13 bases separating them. This CDR3 has 14 residues. Looked up from germline, CDR1 is GTSNPN and CDR2 is SVGIG (reference sequence). CDR3 DNA: TGTGCCTGGAGTGTAGGGCACGGGCACGAAAAACTGTTTTTT. Amino acids: CAWSVGHGHEKLFF.

The chain employs TRBV11-2 and TRBJ2-3, with D perhaps matching TRBD1 (5 bases). CDR1 is SGHAT and CDR2 is FQNNGV in the germline V gene. Trimming stripped 5 bases from V and 0 bases from J, with 9 bases between. The CDR3 runs to 14 residues. The CDR3 region is CASSPRTSTDTQYF. The CDR3 nucleotides are TGTGCCAGCAGCCCCCGGACAAGCACAGATACGCAGTATTTT.

The CDR3 spells CASSLSSEAFF. In DNA form, the CDR3 reads TGCGCCAGCAGCTTGAGTAGTGAAGCTTTCTTT. J is TRBJ1-1 and V is TRBV5-1; D gene uncertain. Germline V gene sequence: CDR1 SGHRS, CDR2 YFSETQ. Trimming pared 1 base from V and 7 bases from J, leaving 5 bases between. The CDR3 spans 11 residues.

The rearrangement links TRBV10-3 to TRBJ2-3; TRBD1 agrees at 7 bases. The V segment lost 7 bases and the J segment 0 bases; nucleotides outside the gene matches: 4. CDR3 length: 14 residues. CDR1 and CDR2 (germline): ENHRY, SYGVKD. The CDR3 reads CAIKGAYSTDTQYF. DNA of the CDR3: TGTGCCATCAAGGGGGCATATAGCACAGATACGCAGTATTTT.

The V gene is TRBV7-2, the J gene TRBJ1-6; D unresolved. In germline, CDR1 is SGHTA, CDR2 FQGNSA. Trimming removed 5 bases from V and 7 bases from J, with 12 bases in between. This CDR3 is 14 amino acids long. CDR3 in amino acids: CASSPAAPNSPLHF. The DNA of the CDR3 is TGTGCCAGCAGCCCCGCCGCGCCAAATTCACCCCTCCACTTT.

The chain uses TRBV10-1 and TRBJ2-5; 8 positions agree with TRBD1. Germline V gene data show CDR1 as WNHNN and CDR2 as SYGVQD (reference sequence). The trim removed 8 bases at V and 7 bases at J, leaving 18 bases unmatched. The CDR3 contains 16 residues. CDR3 loop: CASSHRGTGHSGTQYF. DNA of the CDR3: TGCGCCAGCTCCCACCGCGGGACAGGTCATTCGGGGACCCAGTACTTC.

This chain connects TRBV10-2 to TRBJ2-1, with TRBD2 identical over 8 bases. There are 14 residues in the CDR3. Germline V gene lookup returns CDR1 WSHSY and CDR2 SAAADI. Losses at the gene ends were 9 bases for V and 4 bases for J; bases not matched to a gene: 8. This CDR3 reads CASESVAGYNEQFF. The CDR3 DNA reads TGCGCCAGTGAGTCGGTAGCGGGGTACAATGAGCAGTTCTTC.

The count of this clone is one. V gene TRBV6-4 combines with J gene TRBJ2-3, with D possibly being TRBD2 (6 bases). This CDR3 has 13 residues. The germline V gene encodes CDR1 MRHNA and CDR2 SNTAGT. The V end lost 0 bases, the J end lost 9 bases, and 10 bases lay between the germline ends. The CDR3 region is CASSDSRAGTQYF. In DNA form, the CDR3 reads TGTGCCAGCAGTGACTCGAGGGCGGGGACGCAGTATTTT.

The rearrangement links TRBV10-2 to TRBJ1-1; the D is unclear. The germline gives CDR1 WSHSY, CDR2 SAAADI. V was shortened by 0 bases and J by 8 bases, with 10 bases between the two germline ends. The CDR3 loop spans 13 amino acids. The CDR3 spells CASSESTGLEAFF. The CDR3 coding sequence is TGCGCCAGCAGTGAGTCTACCGGGTTGGAAGCTTTCTTT.

V usage is TRBV7-9 and J usage is TRBJ2-4; 7 nucleotides agree with TRBD2. V trimming: 3 bases; J trimming: 3 bases; junction bases outside the gene matches: 11. Germline V gives CDR1 SEHNR, CDR2 FQNEAQ (reference sequence). This CDR3 is built from 17 residues. CDR3 in amino acids: CASSLWEGIMDKNIQYF. Here the CDR3 DNA reads TGTGCCAGCAGCTTGTGGGAGGGAATAATGGACAAAAACATTCAGTACTTC.

V gene TRBV27 combines with J gene TRBJ2-7; TRBD1 might be the D (6 bases). V was trimmed by 0 bases and J by 0 bases, leaving 12 bases between them. The CDR3 has 16 residues. Germline V lookup: CDR1 MNHEY, CDR2 SMNVEV (reference sequence). CDR3 sequence reads: CASSLSPTGFSYEQYF. For the CDR3, the DNA is TGTGCCAGCAGTTTATCGCCGACAGGTTTCTCCTACGAGCAGTACTTC.

This clone appeared a single time. The chain employs TRBV3-1 (or the pseudogene TRBV3-2) and TRBJ1-2; the match to TRBD1 covers 7 bases. V was clipped by 0 bases and J by 2 bases; unmatched bases: 6. CDR1 LGHDT and CDR2 YNNKEL come from the germline V gene (reference sequence). The CDR3 has 16 residues. The CDR3 reads CASSQEPSGGNYGYTF. CDR3 coding DNA: TGTGCCAGCAGCCAAGAGCCGTCAGGGGGGAACTATGGCTACACCTTC.

The chain employs TRBV4-1 and TRBJ1-5, with unresolved D. The ends were cut back, 0 bases at V and 1 base at J, with 13 bases in the middle. This CDR3 has 17 residues. Per the germline V gene, CDR1 is MGHRA and CDR2 is YSYEKL. Here the CDR3 reads CASSQERAGRSNQPQHF. CDR3 nucleotides: TGCGCCAGCAGCCAAGAAAGGGCGGGGAGGAGCAATCAGCCCCAGCATTTT.

V is TRBV28 and J is TRBJ2-1; 7 bases match TRBD1. This CDR3 is 17 amino acids long. V lost 4 bases and J lost 2; bases outside the gene matches: 11. CDR1 MDHEN and CDR2 SYDVKM come from the germline V gene. CDR3 region: CASSSFSGTDPYNEQFF. As DNA, the CDR3 is TGTGCCAGCAGTTCCTTCTCCGGGACAGACCCCTACAATGAGCAGTTCTTC.

The chain joins TRBV9 to TRBJ1-2, with no clear D. V dropped 5 bases and J dropped 0 bases, with 11 bases sitting between them. This CDR3 spans 14 amino acids. Germline V lookup: CDR1 SGDLS, CDR2 YYNGEE. Written as DNA, the CDR3 is TGTGCCAGCAGGGAGGCTGACGCTAACTATGGCTACACCTTC. It translates to CASREADANYGYTF.